Here is one T cell receptor (beta chain) with its context. Antigen: not known. Libraries were prepared by immunoSEQ multiplex PCR; TCRdb keeps only in-frame clonotypes and omits some of them. The data show 500,000 to 650,000 clones, just over 75% seen once. The V end lost 2 bases, the J end lost 10 bases, and 9 bases lay between the germline ends. Germline V CDR1 and CDR2: MNHNY, SVGAGI (reference sequence). This CDR3 contains 12 residues. This entry is derived from a study of shared clonotypes between healthy human individuals. Study-level results: Only blood was sampled, and tissue TCR repertoires likely differ from blood ones.

This chain links TRBV6-6 with TRBJ2-1; D is ambiguous. The receptor's source is a woman aged 40-49 years in good health. Some clones in this sample may be carry-over from other donors' samples. The sample was PBMCs. The CDR3 region has the DNA TGTGCCAGCAGTTACCCGGACGGGGAGCAGTTCTTC. Its protein is CASSYPDGEQFF.